The 20 T cell receptor beta chains below come from one sample, sequenced in a study of blood T cell repertoires in COVID-19. Only in-frame clones appear in the TCRdb table, and some are missing; sequencing was by immunoSEQ multiplex PCR. The sample includes around 300,000 clones, approximately 88% of them seen just once. Sequenced: peripheral blood. The receptor set was obtained from a man in his fifties with acute or convalescent COVID-19.

Notes on this clone: At one end, the junction sequence differs from germline, possibly due to a read error. The chain carries TRBV5-1 and TRBJ2-1, with 9 bases aligning to TRBD2. The CDR3 is 16 amino acids. Germline CDR1 SGHRS, CDR2 YFSETQ. The chain's CDR3 is CASSLAPSGAYNERFF. In nucleotides, the CDR3 is TGCGCCAGCAGCTTGGCCCCTAGCGGGGCCTACAATGAGCGGTTCTTC.

The chain couples TRBV14 to TRBJ1-6, with 8 bases lining up with TRBD1. V was pared by 5 bases and J by 7 bases, with 7 bases of the junction left unmatched. The CDR3 contains 15 residues. Germline V gives CDR1 SGHDN, CDR2 FVKESK. The CDR3 is CASSTRTGSNSPLHF. DNA for the CDR3: TGTGCCAGCAGCACTCGGACAGGGAGCAATTCACCCCTCCACTTT. The variable domain in full, completed from reference TRBV14 and TRBJ1-6, reads EAGVTQFPSHSVIEKGQTVTLRCDPISGHDNLYWYRRVMGKEIKFLLHFVKESKQDESGMPNNRFLAERTGGTYSTLKVQPAELEDSGVYFCASSTRTGSNSPLHFGNGTRLTVT.

The CDR3 DNA sequence: TGCAGCGCCCTATCACAGGGGGTTCATGAGCAGTTCTTC. Amino acids: CSALSQGVHEQFF. The rearrangement links TRBV29-1 to TRBJ2-1, with TRBD1 matching 8 bases. The V gene's germline CDR1 is SQVTM and CDR2 ANQGSEA. With V trimmed by 7 bases and J by 8 bases, 10 bases remained unmatched. CDR3 length: 13 residues.

The chain recombines TRBV4-1 with TRBJ2-1, with a tentative D call TRBD1 (5 bases). The CDR3 has 18 amino acids. Deletions cut 4 bases from V and 0 bases from J, with 19 bases between. CDR1 is MGHRA, CDR2 YSYEKL, per germline. The CDR3 DNA reads as TGCGCCAGCAGCCCCCTTCCTCAAGGGGTACTCTCCTACAATGAGCAGTTCTTC. It encodes CASSPLPQGVLSYNEQFF.

This sequence joins TRBV6-5 and TRBJ2-3; possible D gene TRBD1, 6 bases. The germline V gene has CDR1 MNHEY and CDR2 SVGAGI. Trimming shortened V by 4 bases and J by 1 base, and 15 bases separated the two germline ends. The CDR3 is 16 amino acids. Here the CDR3 reads CASSLQGRGGTDTQYF. CDR3 nucleotide sequence: TGTGCCAGCAGTTTGCAGGGGCGCGGAGGCACAGATACGCAGTATTTT.

This clone was seen a single time. The CDR3 DNA is TGTGCCAGCAGCGAGCCCGGGACAGGAGCTTCTTCCGTTGGAAACACCATATATTTT. Amino acid sequence: CASSEPGTGASSVGNTIYF. The chain has TRBV9 and TRBJ1-3; 8 bases fit TRBD1. This CDR3 comprises 19 residues. Germline V gives CDR1 SGDLS, CDR2 YYNGEE. Trimming at V came to 3 bases and at J to 3 bases, leaving 17 bases not matched to a gene.

V is TRBV27 and J is TRBJ1-1; D perhaps matches TRBD1 (5 bases). There are 14 residues in the CDR3. Germline CDR1 reads MNHEY; CDR2 reads SMNVEV (reference sequence). V was cut by 3 bases and J by 11 bases, with 19 bases left in between. The chain's CDR3 is CASSFLGRRVGAFF. The CDR3 DNA reads as TGTGCCAGCAGTTTTCTCGGGCGCAGGGTGGGTGCTTTCTTT.

The chain uses TRBV2 and TRBJ2-3; the D gene is possibly TRBD1 (6 bases). CDR1 is SNHLY, CDR2 FYNNEI, per germline. The CDR3 runs to 12 residues. V lost 9 bases and J lost 2, with 9 bases in between. CDR3 sequence (DNA): TGTGCCAGACAGGGTTACACAGATACGCAGTATTTT. This translates into CARQGYTDTQYF.

The chain joins TRBV6-5 to TRBJ2-7; D is perhaps TRBD1 (6 bases). Germline V gene sequence: CDR1 MNHEY, CDR2 SVGAGI. The CDR3 is 14 residues long. V was trimmed by 5 bases and J by 3 bases, leaving 14 bases between them. CDR3 nucleotide sequence: TGTGCCAGCAGTCGACGGGACACTTTCTACGAGCAGTACTTC. This gives the protein CASSRRDTFYEQYF.

The J gene is TRBJ2-7, the V gene TRBV7-2; D is unclear. Germline CDR1 SGHTA, CDR2 FQGNSA. The CDR3 length is 16 residues. The ends were cut back, 2 bases at V and 2 bases at J, with 16 bases in the middle. The CDR3 region has the DNA TGTGCCAGCAGCTTATTGCGGCCGGGTCGCGCCTACGAGCAGTACTTC. It specifies CASSLLRPGRAYEQYF.

The chain recombines TRBV4-1 with TRBJ1-1; tentatively, D is TRBD1 (5 bases). V dropped 0 bases and J dropped 10 bases, with 9 bases sitting between them. Germline CDR1 is MGHRA and CDR2 is YSYEKL. CDR3 length: 12 amino acids. The CDR3 sequence: CASSQEGGGAFF. Here the CDR3 DNA reads TGCGCCAGCAGCCAAGAGGGGGGAGGAGCTTTCTTT.

V usage is TRBV5-1 and J usage is TRBJ2-7; tentative D call: TRBD1 (6 bases). The germline V and J ends were trimmed by 0 bases and 7 bases, with 14 bases remaining between them. This CDR3 is 14 amino acids long. Germline CDR1 is SGHRS and CDR2 is YFSETQ. The CDR3 region has the DNA TGCGCCAGCAGCTTGGGTGCAGGGGCGAATGAGCAGTACTTC. This gives the protein CASSLGAGANEQYF.

The chain couples TRBV9 to TRBJ1-3; D ambiguous. The germline CDR1 and CDR2 sequences are SGDLS and YYNGEE. This CDR3 spans 18 amino acids. Trimming stripped 4 bases from V and 0 bases from J, with 20 bases between. DNA of the CDR3: TGTGCCAGCAGCACCCGGGTTGCGGGTTATAGCTCTGGAAACACCATATATTTT. It specifies CASSTRVAGYSSGNTIYF.

This rearrangement joins TRBV7-8 to TRBJ1-5; perhaps TRBD1 as D (5 bases). Trimming removed 6 bases from V and 4 bases from J, with 10 bases in between. Germline CDR1 is SGHVS and CDR2 is FQNEAQ. There are 13 residues in the CDR3. CDR3: CASRLQANQPQHF. CDR3 in DNA: TGTGCCAGCAGGTTACAGGCAAATCAGCCCCAGCATTTT.

J is TRBJ1-5 and V is TRBV2; D is unclear. The V gene's germline CDR1 is SNHLY and CDR2 FYNNEI. The V end was cut by 3 bases, the J end by 2 bases, with 8 bases between. This CDR3 is built from 14 residues. CDR3 nucleotides: TGTGCCAGCAGTGATCAGTTGGGCAATCAGCCCCAGCATTTT. As protein: CASSDQLGNQPQHF.

The V gene is TRBV5-1, the J gene TRBJ2-2; TRBD2 matches at 8 bases. V was clipped by 4 bases and J by 8 bases; unmatched bases: 13. Germline CDR1 is SGHRS and CDR2 is YFSETQ. This CDR3 is built from 16 residues. The CDR3 coding sequence is TGCGCCAGCAGCGCCCAAGGACTAGCTGTTACTGGGGAGCTGTTTTTT. As protein: CASSAQGLAVTGELFF.

This chain connects TRBV2 to TRBJ2-3; possible D gene TRBD1, 6 bases. Germline CDR1 SNHLY, CDR2 FYNNEI. Between the trimmed V and J ends, which lost 6 bases and 1 base, there was a span of 11 bases. The CDR3 runs 14 residues. DNA of the CDR3: TGTGCCAGCAGCGAACAGGGCGGCACAGATACGCAGTATTTT. Protein sequence: CASSEQGGTDTQYF.

The chain recombines TRBV19 with TRBJ1-1; a weak D match, TRBD1 (6 bases). Trimming stripped 6 bases from V and 4 bases from J, with 15 bases between. Germline V lookup: CDR1 LNHDA, CDR2 SQIVND (reference sequence). The CDR3 has 14 residues. CDR3 in DNA: TGTGCCAGTAGCCGATCCACAGGGAGCACTGAAGCTTTCTTT. Amino acids: CASSRSTGSTEAFF.

The rearrangement joins TRBV6-6 to TRBJ2-5; 7 bases fit TRBD1. CDR1 is MNHNY and CDR2 is SVGAGI in the germline V gene (reference sequence). This CDR3 region has 15 residues. With V trimmed by 1 base and J by 4 bases, 6 bases remained unmatched. CDR3 residues: CASSYWDRKGETQYF. In DNA form, the CDR3 reads TGTGCCAGCAGTTACTGGGACAGAAAAGGAGAGACCCAGTACTTC.

The J gene is TRBJ2-2, the V gene TRBV27; 8 nucleotides match TRBD2. From germline, CDR1 is MNHEY and CDR2 SMNVEV (reference sequence). The CDR3 runs 16 residues. J gave up 0 bases and V 6 bases, and 6 bases lay outside the gene matches. CDR3 protein: CASSLRGDPNTGELFF. Here the CDR3 DNA reads TGTGCCAGCAGCCTGCGGGGGGACCCGAACACCGGGGAGCTGTTTTTT.